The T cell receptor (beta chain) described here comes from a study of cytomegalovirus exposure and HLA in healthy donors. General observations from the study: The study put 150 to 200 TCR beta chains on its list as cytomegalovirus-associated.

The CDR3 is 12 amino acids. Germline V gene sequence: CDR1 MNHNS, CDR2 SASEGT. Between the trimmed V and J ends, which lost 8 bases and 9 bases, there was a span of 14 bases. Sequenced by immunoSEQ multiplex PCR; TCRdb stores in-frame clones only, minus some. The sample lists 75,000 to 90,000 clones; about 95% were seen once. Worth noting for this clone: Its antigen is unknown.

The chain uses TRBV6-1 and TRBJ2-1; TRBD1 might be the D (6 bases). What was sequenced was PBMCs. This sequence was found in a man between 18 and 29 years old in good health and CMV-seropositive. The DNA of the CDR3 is TGTGCCAGCCTTCCAGGGGACGCTGAGCAGTTCTTC. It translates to CASLPGDAEQFF.